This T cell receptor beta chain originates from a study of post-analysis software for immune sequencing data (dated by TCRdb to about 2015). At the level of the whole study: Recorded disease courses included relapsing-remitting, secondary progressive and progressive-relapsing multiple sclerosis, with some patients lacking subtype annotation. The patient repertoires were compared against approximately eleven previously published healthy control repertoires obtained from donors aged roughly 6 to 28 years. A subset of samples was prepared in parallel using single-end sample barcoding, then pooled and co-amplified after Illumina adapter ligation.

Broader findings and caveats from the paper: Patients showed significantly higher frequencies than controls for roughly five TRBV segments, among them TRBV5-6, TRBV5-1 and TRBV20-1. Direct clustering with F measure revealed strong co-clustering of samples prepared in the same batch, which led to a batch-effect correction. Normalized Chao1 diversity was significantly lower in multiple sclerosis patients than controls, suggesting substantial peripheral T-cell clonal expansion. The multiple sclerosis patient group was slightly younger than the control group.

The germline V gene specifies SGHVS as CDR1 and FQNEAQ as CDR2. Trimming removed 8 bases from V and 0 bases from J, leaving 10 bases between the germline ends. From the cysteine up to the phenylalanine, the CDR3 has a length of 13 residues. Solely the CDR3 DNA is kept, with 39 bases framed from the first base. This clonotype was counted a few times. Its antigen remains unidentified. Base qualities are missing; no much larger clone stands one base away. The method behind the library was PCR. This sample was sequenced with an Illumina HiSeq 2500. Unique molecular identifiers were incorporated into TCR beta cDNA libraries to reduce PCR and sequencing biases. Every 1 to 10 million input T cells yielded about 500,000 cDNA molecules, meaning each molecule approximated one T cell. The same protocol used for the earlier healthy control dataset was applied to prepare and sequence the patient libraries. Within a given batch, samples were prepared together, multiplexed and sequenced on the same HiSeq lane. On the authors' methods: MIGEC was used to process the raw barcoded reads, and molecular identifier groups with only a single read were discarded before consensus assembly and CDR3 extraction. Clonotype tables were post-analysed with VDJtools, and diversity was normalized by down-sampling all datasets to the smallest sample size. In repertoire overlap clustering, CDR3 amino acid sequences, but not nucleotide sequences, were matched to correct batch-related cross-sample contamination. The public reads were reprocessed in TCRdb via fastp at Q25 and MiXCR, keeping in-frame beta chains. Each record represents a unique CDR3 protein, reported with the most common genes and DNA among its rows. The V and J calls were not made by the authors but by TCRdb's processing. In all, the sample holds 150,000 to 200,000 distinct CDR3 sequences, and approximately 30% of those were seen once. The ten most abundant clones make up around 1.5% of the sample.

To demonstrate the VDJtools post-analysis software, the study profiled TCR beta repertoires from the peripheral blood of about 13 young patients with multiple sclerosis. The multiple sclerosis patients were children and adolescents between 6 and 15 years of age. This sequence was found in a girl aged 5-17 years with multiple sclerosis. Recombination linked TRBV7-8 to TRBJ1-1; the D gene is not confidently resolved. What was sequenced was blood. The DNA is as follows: TGTGCCAGCCTCCGGGAGATGAACACTGAAGCTTTCTTT. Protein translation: CASLREMNTEAFF. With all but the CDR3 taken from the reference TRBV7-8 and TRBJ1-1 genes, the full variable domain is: GAGVSQSPRYKVAKRGQDVALRCDPISGHVSLFWYQQALGQGPEFLTYFQNEAQLDKSGLPSDRFFAERPEGSVSTLKIQRTQQEDSAVYLCASLREMNTEAFFGQGTRLTVV.